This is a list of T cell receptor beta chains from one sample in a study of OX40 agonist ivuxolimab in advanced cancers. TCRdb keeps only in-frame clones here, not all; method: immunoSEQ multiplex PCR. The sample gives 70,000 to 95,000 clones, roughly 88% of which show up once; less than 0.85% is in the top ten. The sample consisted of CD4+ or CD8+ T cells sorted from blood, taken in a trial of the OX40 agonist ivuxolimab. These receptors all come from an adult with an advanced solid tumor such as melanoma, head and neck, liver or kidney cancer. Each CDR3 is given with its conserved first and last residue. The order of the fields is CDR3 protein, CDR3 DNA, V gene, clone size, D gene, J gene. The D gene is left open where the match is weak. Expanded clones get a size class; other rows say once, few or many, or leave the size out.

CDR3 protein: CASSPGQGDLYGYTF
CDR3 DNA: TGTGCCAGTAGTCCCGGACAGGGAGACCTCTATGGCTACACCTTC
V gene: TRBV19
clone size: once
D gene: TRBD1
J gene: TRBJ1-2

CDR3 protein: CASSKCRRQPTDTQYF
CDR3 DNA: TGTGCCAGCAGCAAATGTAGGCGACAGCCCACAGATACGCAGTATTTT
V gene: TRBV21-1
clone size: once
D gene: NA
J gene: TRBJ2-3

CDR3 protein: CASSRAGSGTGELFF
CDR3 DNA: TGTGCCAGCTCCCGCGCGGGGAGCGGCACCGGGGAGCTGTTTTTT
V gene: TRBV28
clone size: NA
D gene: NA
J gene: TRBJ2-2

CDR3 protein: CSASEGGVDEQFF
CDR3 DNA: TGCAGCGCGTCAGAGGGAGGGGTAGATGAGCAGTTCTTC
V gene: TRBV29-1
clone size: NA
D gene: TRBD2
J gene: TRBJ2-1

CDR3 protein: CASSQNEGETQYF
CDR3 DNA: TGTGCCAGTAGTCAAAATGAGGGGGAGACCCAGTACTTC
V gene: TRBV19
clone size: NA
D gene: NA
J gene: TRBJ2-5

CDR3 protein: CASRGQGPYGYTF
CDR3 DNA: TGTGCCAGCAGGGGACAGGGACCCTATGGCTACACCTTC
V gene: TRBV6-1
clone size: NA
D gene: TRBD1
J gene: TRBJ1-2

CDR3 protein: CASSQDYGTVIYEQYF
CDR3 DNA: TGCGCCAGCAGCCAAGATTACGGGACAGTGATCTACGAGCAGTACTTC
V gene: TRBV4-3
clone size: NA
D gene: TRBD1
J gene: TRBJ2-7

CDR3 protein: CASSVAGGMYTQYF
CDR3 DNA: TGTGCCAGCAGTGTAGCGGGGGGCATGTATACGCAGTATTTT
V gene: TRBV27
clone size: NA
D gene: TRBD2
J gene: TRBJ2-3

CDR3 protein: CASSPVAGANVLTF
CDR3 DNA: TGTGCCAGCAGCCCAGTCGCCGGGGCCAACGTCCTGACTTTC
V gene: TRBV7-2
clone size: NA
D gene: NA
J gene: TRBJ2-6

CDR3 protein: CASGLGTDTDTQYF
CDR3 DNA: TGTGCTAGTGGTCTCGGGACAGACACAGATACGCAGTATTTT
V gene: TRBV12-5
clone size: NA
D gene: TRBD1
J gene: TRBJ2-3

CDR3 protein: CASSLPAGGPREQYF
CDR3 DNA: TGTGCCAGCAGCTTACCAGCGGGAGGGCCGCGGGAGCAGTACTTC
V gene: TRBV7-2
clone size: once
D gene: TRBD2
J gene: TRBJ2-7

CDR3 protein: CASSQDSGAWGANVLTF
CDR3 DNA: TGTGCCAGCAGTCAGGACTCAGGGGCCTGGGGGGCCAACGTCCTGACTTTC
V gene: TRBV28
clone size: NA
D gene: NA
J gene: TRBJ2-6

CDR3 protein: CASSYRDGRGTGELFF
CDR3 DNA: TGTGCCAGCAGTTACCGAGACGGGAGAGGTACCGGGGAGCTGTTTTTT
V gene: TRBV6-5
clone size: NA
D gene: NA
J gene: TRBJ2-2

CDR3 protein: CASSQGETEAFF
CDR3 DNA: TGTGCCAGCTCACAAGGGGAGACTGAAGCTTTCTTT
V gene: TRBV18
clone size: NA
D gene: NA
J gene: TRBJ1-1

CDR3 protein: CAWSASGNGELFF
CDR3 DNA: TGTGCCTGGTCTGCTAGCGGTAACGGGGAGCTGTTTTTT
V gene: TRBV30
clone size: NA
D gene: TRBD2
J gene: TRBJ2-2

CDR3 protein: CAISEPVTSARTDTQYF
CDR3 DNA: TGTGCCATCAGTGAGCCGGTGACTAGCGCACGAACAGATACGCAGTATTTT
V gene: TRBV10-3
clone size: few
D gene: TRBD2
J gene: TRBJ2-3

CDR3 protein: CSARRPDTIYF
CDR3 DNA: TGCAGTGCTAGACGTCCGGACACCATATATTTT
V gene: TRBV20-1
clone size: NA
D gene: NA
J gene: TRBJ1-3

CDR3 protein: CASSFSGTAQETQYF
CDR3 DNA: TGTGCCAGCAGCTTCTCCGGGACAGCCCAAGAGACCCAGTACTTC
V gene: TRBV5-8
clone size: NA
D gene: TRBD1
J gene: TRBJ2-5

CDR3 protein: CASSSKTGARGYTF
CDR3 DNA: TGTGCCAGCAGTTCTAAAACAGGGGCCCGCGGCTACACCTTC
V gene: TRBV6-5
clone size: NA
D gene: TRBD1
J gene: TRBJ1-2

CDR3 protein: CASTAPGQASYGYTF
CDR3 DNA: TGTGCCAGTACCGCCCCGGGACAGGCCTCCTATGGCTACACCTTC
V gene: TRBV19
clone size: NA
D gene: TRBD1
J gene: TRBJ1-2

CDR3 protein: CSVEGQGSGANVLTF
CDR3 DNA: TGCAGCGTAGAGGGACAGGGATCTGGGGCCAACGTCCTGACTTTC
V gene: TRBV29-1
clone size: once
D gene: TRBD1
J gene: TRBJ2-6

CDR3 protein: CASSLDRGGSGNTIYF
CDR3 DNA: TGTGCCAGCAGCTTGGATCGGGGGGGCTCTGGAAACACCATATATTTT
V gene: TRBV5-4
clone size: few
D gene: NA
J gene: TRBJ1-3

CDR3 protein: CASSLSPARGPRETQYF
CDR3 DNA: TGTGCCAGCAGCTTATCTCCGGCAAGGGGTCCAAGAGAGACCCAGTACTTC
V gene: TRBV11-2
clone size: NA
D gene: NA
J gene: TRBJ2-5

CDR3 protein: CASNLDAGLETQYF
CDR3 DNA: TGTGCCAGCAACTTAGATGCAGGTTTAGAGACCCAGTACTTC
V gene: TRBV7-2
clone size: few
D gene: NA
J gene: TRBJ2-5

CDR3 protein: CASSLWGGQVDSGANVLTF
CDR3 DNA: TGTGCCAGCAGTTTATGGGGGGGACAGGTAGACTCTGGGGCCAACGTCCTGACTTTC
V gene: TRBV28
clone size: NA
D gene: TRBD1
J gene: TRBJ2-6

CDR3 protein: CSVVGGQDNTGELFF
CDR3 DNA: TGTAGCGTTGTAGGGGGACAAGACAACACCGGGGAGCTGTTTTTT
V gene: TRBV29-1
clone size: NA
D gene: NA
J gene: TRBJ2-2

CDR3 protein: CASLLGTGGINQPQHF
CDR3 DNA: TGTGCCAGTTTACTAGGGACAGGGGGAATCAATCAGCCCCAGCATTTT
V gene: TRBV19
clone size: NA
D gene: TRBD1
J gene: TRBJ1-5

CDR3 protein: CAWSLAGTNSPLHF
CDR3 DNA: TGTGCCTGGAGTCTCGCAGGGACGAATTCACCCCTCCACTTT
V gene: TRBV30
clone size: NA
D gene: NA
J gene: TRBJ1-6

CDR3 protein: CASSAWGKNQPQHF
CDR3 DNA: TGTGCCAGCAGCGCTTGGGGCAAAAATCAGCCCCAGCATTTT
V gene: TRBV27
clone size: NA
D gene: NA
J gene: TRBJ1-5

CDR3 protein: CASSPSGGQTGELFF
CDR3 DNA: TGTGCCAGCAGCCCTTCGGGGGGGCAGACCGGGGAGCTGTTTTTT
V gene: TRBV7-3
clone size: NA
D gene: TRBD2
J gene: TRBJ2-2

CDR3 protein: CASSSRTSGKETQYF
CDR3 DNA: TGTGCCAGCAGTTCCCGGACTAGCGGAAAAGAGACCCAGTACTTC
V gene: TRBV28
clone size: once
D gene: TRBD2
J gene: TRBJ2-5

CDR3 protein: CASVGGGVGQPQHF
CDR3 DNA: TGTGCCAGCGTCGGGGGAGGGGTGGGGCAGCCCCAGCATTTT
V gene: TRBV2
clone size: NA
D gene: NA
J gene: TRBJ1-5

CDR3 protein: CSVGRRDTGELFF
CDR3 DNA: TGCAGCGTTGGAAGGCGGGATACCGGGGAGCTGTTTTTT
V gene: TRBV29-1
clone size: NA
D gene: NA
J gene: TRBJ2-2

CDR3 protein: CASIQAGDHGELFF
CDR3 DNA: TGTGCCAGTATACAAGCGGGAGACCACGGGGAGCTGTTTTTT
V gene: TRBV19
clone size: NA
D gene: TRBD2
J gene: TRBJ2-2

CDR3 protein: CASRQELAGGLEQYF
CDR3 DNA: TGTGCCAGCAGACAAGAACTAGCGGGAGGTCTCGAGCAGTACTTC
V gene: TRBV6-5
clone size: once
D gene: TRBD2
J gene: TRBJ2-7

CDR3 protein: CASSRFGQQNPQHF
CDR3 DNA: TGTGCCAGCAGTCGATTTGGCCAGCAGAATCCCCAGCATTTT
V gene: TRBV6-5
clone size: NA
D gene: NA
J gene: TRBJ1-5

CDR3 protein: CASRRTSGSPGELFF
CDR3 DNA: TGTGCCAGCAGGCGGACTAGCGGGAGTCCCGGGGAGCTGTTTTTT
V gene: TRBV2
clone size: NA
D gene: TRBD2
J gene: TRBJ2-2

CDR3 protein: CASSLLGRNTDTQYF
CDR3 DNA: TGCGCCAGCAGCTTGCTGGGACGTAACACAGATACGCAGTATTTT
V gene: TRBV5-1
clone size: NA
D gene: NA
J gene: TRBJ2-3

CDR3 protein: CASSSARTGGAGNQPQHF
CDR3 DNA: TGTGCCAGCAGCTCTGCACGGACAGGGGGCGCCGGCAATCAGCCCCAGCATTTT
V gene: TRBV7-9
clone size: NA
D gene: TRBD1
J gene: TRBJ1-5

CDR3 protein: CASSVGSGEQYF
CDR3 DNA: TGTGCCAGTAGCGTCGGGTCGGGAGAGCAGTACTTC
V gene: TRBV19
clone size: NA
D gene: NA
J gene: TRBJ2-7

CDR3 protein: CASSDLGGGNYGYTF
CDR3 DNA: TGTGCCAGCAGCGATCTCGGGGGCGGAAACTATGGCTACACCTTC
V gene: TRBV4-2
clone size: few
D gene: NA
J gene: TRBJ1-2

CDR3 protein: CASRRATTGANVLTF
CDR3 DNA: TGTGCCAGCAGGCGGGCAACGACTGGGGCCAACGTCCTGACTTTC
V gene: TRBV28
clone size: NA
D gene: NA
J gene: TRBJ2-6